The 2 T cell receptor beta chains below were found in one sample sequenced in a study of preoperative IRX-2 immunotherapy in early breast cancer. The protocol was immunoSEQ multiplex PCR, while the TCRdb copy is restricted to in-frame clones and leaves out a portion. The sample lists tens of thousands of clones, nearly 90% occurring once. The treatment: preoperative locoregional IRX-2 cytokine immunotherapy. The sample in question was tumor tissue, obtained after IRX-2 immunotherapy. These receptor sequences come from a human donor with breast cancer.

This chain links TRBV19 with TRBJ1-1, with 9 bases that match TRBD1. Germline lookup yields CDR1 LNHDA and CDR2 SQIVND (reference sequence). V shed 3 bases, J shed 6 bases, and the junction held 11 bases outside the gene matches. The CDR3 sequence is 16 residues long. In DNA, the CDR3 is TGTGCCAGTAGTATCACAGGGACAGGGAAAGCTTCTGAAGCTTTCTTT. This gives the protein CASSITGTGKASEAFF.

The chain has TRBV7-7 and TRBJ2-3; perhaps TRBD2 as D (5 bases). The germline V gene has CDR1 SSHAT and CDR2 FNYEAQ (reference sequence). This CDR3 is 17 amino acids long. V was pared by 4 bases and J by 2 bases, with 19 bases between. Here the CDR3 DNA reads TGTGCCAGCAGCTCCGGTTACCGGGATTCTGACACAGATACGCAGTATTTT. Translation gives CASSSGYRDSDTDTQYF.